The 8 T cell receptor beta chains listed next were all sequenced from one sample in a study of blood T cell repertoires in COVID-19. Here immunoSEQ multiplex PCR was the method, and the copy in TCRdb shows in-frame clones only, minus some. This table has more than 200,000 clones, roughly 84% appearing once. The sequencing sample was made of peripheral blood. These receptors all stem from a woman between 40 and 55 years old who had recovered from COVID-19.

The genes are TRBV10-3 and TRBJ2-6, with D possibly TRBD1 on 6 matching bases. Germline V gene lookup returns CDR1 ENHRY and CDR2 SYGVKD. CDR3 size: 15 residues. V was trimmed by 10 bases and J by 0 bases, leaving 13 bases between them. CDR3: CATTDRNSGANVLTF. The DNA of the CDR3 is TGTGCCACCACGGACAGAAACTCTGGGGCCAACGTCCTGACTTTC.

The chain is built from TRBV30 and TRBJ2-3; D is ambiguous. V lost 3 bases to trimming and J lost 0 bases, with 4 bases between them. CDR1 is GTSNPN, CDR2 SVGIG, per germline (reference sequence). This CDR3 is built from 12 residues. The CDR3 nucleotides read TGTGCCTGGAGCCGGAGCACAGATACGCAGTATTTT. Its protein is CAWSRSTDTQYF.

This chain connects TRBV2 to TRBJ1-1; D gene uncertain. CDR3 length: 14 amino acids. Trimming cost V 7 bases and J 10 bases, with 22 bases left between them. Germline values: CDR1 SNHLY, CDR2 FYNNEI. The CDR3: CASTLEVGFPGAFF. The CDR3 region has the DNA TGTGCCAGCACCTTGGAGGTCGGGTTCCCCGGAGCTTTCTTT.

The chain recombines TRBV5-5 with TRBJ1-5; 9 nucleotides agree with TRBD1. Losses at the gene ends were 4 bases for V and 0 bases for J; bases not matched to a gene: 8. The CDR3 consists of 17 residues. The V gene's germline CDR1 is SGHKS and CDR2 YYEKEE (reference sequence). The DNA for the CDR3 is TGTGCCAGCAGCGCCGGGACAGGGAGTTATAGCAATCAGCCCCAGCATTTT. Translated: CASSAGTGSYSNQPQHF.

The chain links TRBV10-3 to TRBJ2-1; no firm D call. This CDR3 is 15 amino acids long. Trimming cost V 0 bases and J 3 bases, with 9 bases left between them. Germline-derived CDR1 and CDR2 are ENHRY and SYGVKD. CDR3 protein: CAISESPNNYNEQFF. The DNA of the CDR3 is TGTGCCATCAGTGAGTCGCCGAACAACTACAATGAGCAGTTCTTC.

This rearrangement joins TRBV3-1 (or the pseudogene TRBV3-2) to TRBJ2-3; 8 positions match TRBD1. V lost 4 bases and J lost 4; bases outside the gene matches: 10. The V gene's germline CDR1 is LGHDT and CDR2 YNNKEL (reference sequence). CDR3 length equals 16 residues. CDR3 sequence (DNA): TGTGCCAGCAGCCCCCGGGACAGGTGCCCCTCAGATACGCAGTATTTT. It translates to CASSPRDRCPSDTQYF.

The gene calls are TRBV5-6 and TRBJ2-7; 7 bases agree with TRBD1. The germline CDR1 and CDR2 sequences are SGHDT and YYEEEE. V trimming: 0 bases; J trimming: 2 bases; junction bases outside the gene matches: 8. The CDR3 covers 16 residues. For the CDR3, the DNA is TGTGCCAGCAGCTTGGGGAAGGACAGGCTCGCCTACGAGCAGTACTTC. It is translated as CASSLGKDRLAYEQYF.

The V call is TRBV6-5, the J call TRBJ2-4; 7 bases are a match to TRBD1. CDR3 size: 14 residues. In germline, CDR1 is MNHEY, CDR2 SVGAGI. V shed 0 bases, J shed 9 bases, and the junction held 5 bases outside the gene matches. The CDR3 bases are TGTGCCAGCAGTTACTCGGTAGGGGGCGGCATTCAGTACTTC. This encodes CASSYSVGGGIQYF.